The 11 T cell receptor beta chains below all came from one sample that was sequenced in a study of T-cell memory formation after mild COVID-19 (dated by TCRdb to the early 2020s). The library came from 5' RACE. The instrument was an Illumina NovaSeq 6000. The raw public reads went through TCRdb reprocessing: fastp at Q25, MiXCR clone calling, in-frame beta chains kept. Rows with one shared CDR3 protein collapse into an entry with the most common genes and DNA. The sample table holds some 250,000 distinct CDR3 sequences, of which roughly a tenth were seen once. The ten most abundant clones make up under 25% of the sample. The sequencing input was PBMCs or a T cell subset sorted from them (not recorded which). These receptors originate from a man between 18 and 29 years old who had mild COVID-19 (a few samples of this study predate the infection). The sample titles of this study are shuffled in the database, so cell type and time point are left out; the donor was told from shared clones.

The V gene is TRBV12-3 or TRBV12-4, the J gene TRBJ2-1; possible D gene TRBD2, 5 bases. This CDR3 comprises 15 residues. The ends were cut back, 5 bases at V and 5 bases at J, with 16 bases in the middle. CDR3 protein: CASSEPGRAHNEQFF. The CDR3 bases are TGTGCCAGCAGTGAGCCGGGAAGAGCCCACAATGAGCAGTTCTTC.

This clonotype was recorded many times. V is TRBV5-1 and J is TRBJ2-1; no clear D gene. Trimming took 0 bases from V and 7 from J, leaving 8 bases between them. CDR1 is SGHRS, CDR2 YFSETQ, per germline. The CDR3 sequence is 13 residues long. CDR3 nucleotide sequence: TGCGCCAGCAGCTTGGCCTTAGTAAATGAGCAGTTCTTC. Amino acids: CASSLALVNEQFF. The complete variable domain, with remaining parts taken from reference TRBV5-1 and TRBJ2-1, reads KAGVTQTPRYLIKTRGQQVTLSCSPISGHRSVSWYQQTPGQGLQFLFEYFSETQRNKGNFPGRFSGRQFSNSRSEMNVSTLELGDSALYLCASSLALVNEQFFGPGTRLTVL.

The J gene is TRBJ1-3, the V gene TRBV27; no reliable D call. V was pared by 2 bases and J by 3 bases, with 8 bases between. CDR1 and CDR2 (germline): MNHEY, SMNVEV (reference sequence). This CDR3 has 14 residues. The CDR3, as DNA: TGTGCCAGCAGTTTAGCCGCTTATGGAAACACCATATATTTT. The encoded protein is CASSLAAYGNTIYF.

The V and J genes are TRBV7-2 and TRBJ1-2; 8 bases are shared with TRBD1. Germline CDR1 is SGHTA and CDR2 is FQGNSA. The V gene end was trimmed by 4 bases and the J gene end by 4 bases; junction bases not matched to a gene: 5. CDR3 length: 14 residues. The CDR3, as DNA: TGTGCCAGCAGCTCCCCGGACAGGGCCTATGGCTACACCTTC. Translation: CASSSPDRAYGYTF.

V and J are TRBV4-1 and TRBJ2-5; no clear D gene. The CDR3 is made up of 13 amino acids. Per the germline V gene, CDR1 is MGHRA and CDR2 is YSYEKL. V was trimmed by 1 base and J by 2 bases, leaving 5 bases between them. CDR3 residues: CASSQVEQETQYF. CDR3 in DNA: TGCGCCAGCAGCCAAGTAGAACAAGAGACCCAGTACTTC.

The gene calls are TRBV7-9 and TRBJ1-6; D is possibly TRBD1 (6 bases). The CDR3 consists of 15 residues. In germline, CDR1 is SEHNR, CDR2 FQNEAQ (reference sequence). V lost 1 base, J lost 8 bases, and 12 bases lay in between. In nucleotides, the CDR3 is TGTGCCAGCAGCTTAGAGGCAGGGGATTATTCACCCCTCCACTTT. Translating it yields CASSLEAGDYSPLHF.

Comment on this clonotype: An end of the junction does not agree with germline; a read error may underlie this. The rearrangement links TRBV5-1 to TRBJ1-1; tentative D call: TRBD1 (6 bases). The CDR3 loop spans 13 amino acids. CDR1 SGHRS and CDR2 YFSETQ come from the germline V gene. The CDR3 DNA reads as TGCGCCAGCACCTTGGACAGGAACACTGAAGCTTTCTTT. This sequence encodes CASTLDRNTEAFF.

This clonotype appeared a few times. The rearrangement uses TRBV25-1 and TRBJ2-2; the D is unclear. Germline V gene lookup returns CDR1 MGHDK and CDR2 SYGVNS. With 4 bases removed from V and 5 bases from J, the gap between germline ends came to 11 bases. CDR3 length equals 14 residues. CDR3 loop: CASSVMFRTGELFF. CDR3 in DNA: TGTGCCAGCAGTGTGATGTTTAGGACCGGGGAGCTGTTTTTT.

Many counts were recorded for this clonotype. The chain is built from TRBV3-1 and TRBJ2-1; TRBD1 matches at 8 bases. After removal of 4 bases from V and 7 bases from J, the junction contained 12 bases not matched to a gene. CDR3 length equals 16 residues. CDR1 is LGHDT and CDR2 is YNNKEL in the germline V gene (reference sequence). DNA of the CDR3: TGTGCCAGCAGCCCCTCGACAGGGGTCGCCGGAAATGAGCAGTTCTTC. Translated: CASSPSTGVAGNEQFF.

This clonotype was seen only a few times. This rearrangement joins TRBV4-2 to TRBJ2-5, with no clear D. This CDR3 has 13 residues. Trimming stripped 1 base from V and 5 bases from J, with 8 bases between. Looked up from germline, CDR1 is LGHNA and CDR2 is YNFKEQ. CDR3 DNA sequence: TGTGCCAGCAGCCAAGGAGGCGTCGAGACCCAGTACTTC. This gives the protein CASSQGGVETQYF.

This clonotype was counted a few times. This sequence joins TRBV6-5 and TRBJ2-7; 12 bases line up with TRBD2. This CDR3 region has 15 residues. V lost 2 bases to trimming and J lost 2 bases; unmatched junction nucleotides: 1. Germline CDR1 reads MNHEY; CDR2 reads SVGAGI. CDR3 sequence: CASSYASGGAYEQYV. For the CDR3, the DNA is TGTGCCAGCAGTTACGCTAGCGGGGGGGCCTACGAGCAGTACGTC.